A single TCR beta chain is shown here with its context. Its antigen is still unknown. The data derive from a study of T cell repertoires in cytomegalovirus infection. Study background: Evidence of both CMV infection and a matching HLA type came from public TCR beta signatures.

General study findings and limits: Using cumulative public TCR beta family frequency, the authors identified those who carried CMV together with the relevant HLA. The study found HLA-C-restricted CMV-specific TCR beta clonotypes dominating the ex vivo response.

This CDR3 contains 12 residues. Germline CDR1 and CDR2: DFQATT and SNEGSKA (reference sequence). TCRdb recomputed calls from the reads with MiXCR, one row per CDR3 protein. The table has under 350,000 distinct CDR3 sequences, about 9.1% seen once. The gene calls are TRBV20-1 and TRBJ2-3; D gene unclear. The sequenced material came from PBMCs. The origin of this receptor is a human donor in good health (CMV status not recorded). Some clones in this sample may be carry-over from other donors' samples. CDR3 in amino acids: CRPETKTDTQYF. For the CDR3, the DNA is TGCAGGCCCGAGACAAAAACAGATACGCAGTATTTT.